A selection of T cell receptor beta chains follows, all from one sample in a study of T-cell memory formation after mild COVID-19. From the 5' RACE reads, TCRdb called clonotypes with MiXCR, one entry per CDR3 protein. The repertoire holds approximately 40,000 distinct CDR3 sequences, roughly an eighth seen once, with 25% to 30% in the top ten. The sample comprised PBMCs or a T cell subset sorted from them (not recorded which). These receptors were taken from a man between 18 and 29 years old who had mild COVID-19 (a few samples of this study predate the infection). Cell type and time point are not known. The CDR3 runs from the conserved cysteine through the conserved F or W. Fields, in order: clone size, D gene, J gene, CDR3 length, V gene, CDR3 protein, CDR3 DNA. The D gene is left open where the match is weak. Where a row states a size, it is once, few, many or the class of an expanded clone; other rows omit it.

clone size: many
D gene: -
J gene: TRBJ2-2
CDR3 length: 16
V gene: TRBV3-1
CDR3 protein: CASTLSSWGGTGELFF
CDR3 DNA: TGTGCCAGCACCCTATCTTCCTGGGGTGGCACCGGGGAGCTGTTTTTT

clone size: many
D gene: -
J gene: TRBJ1-1
CDR3 length: 15
V gene: TRBV7-9
CDR3 protein: CASSSRGGRWTEAFF
CDR3 DNA: TGTGCCAGCAGCTCTCGGGGGGGCCGGTGGACTGAAGCTTTCTTT

clone size: few
D gene: -
J gene: TRBJ1-1
CDR3 length: 14
V gene: TRBV5-1
CDR3 protein: CASSLDRMNTEAFF
CDR3 DNA: TGCGCCAGCAGCTTGGACAGGATGAACACTGAAGCTTTCTTT

clone size: -
D gene: -
J gene: TRBJ2-3
CDR3 length: 14
V gene: TRBV7-3
CDR3 protein: CASSLLLTTDTQYF
CDR3 DNA: TGTGCCAGCAGCTTACTGCTAACCACAGATACGCAGTATTTT

clone size: many
D gene: -
J gene: TRBJ2-1
CDR3 length: 15
V gene: TRBV5-6
CDR3 protein: CASSFIDRISAEQFF
CDR3 DNA: TGTGCCAGCAGCTTCATCGACAGGATCTCCGCTGAGCAGTTCTTC

clone size: many
D gene: -
J gene: TRBJ2-3
CDR3 length: 14
V gene: TRBV7-9
CDR3 protein: CASSFKGFGDTQYF
CDR3 DNA: TGTGCCAGCAGCTTTAAGGGGTTCGGAGATACGCAGTATTTT

clone size: many
D gene: -
J gene: TRBJ2-3
CDR3 length: 14
V gene: TRBV5-1
CDR3 protein: CASSLWGPGDTQYF
CDR3 DNA: TGCGCCAGCAGCCTGTGGGGGCCAGGGGATACGCAGTATTTT

clone size: many
D gene: -
J gene: TRBJ1-5
CDR3 length: 16
V gene: TRBV29-1
CDR3 protein: CSVSRGTAKGDQPQHF
CDR3 DNA: TGCAGCGTTTCTCGCGGGACCGCGAAGGGGGACCAGCCCCAGCATTTT

clone size: many
D gene: -
J gene: TRBJ1-5
CDR3 length: 14
V gene: TRBV12-3/TRBV12-4
CDR3 protein: CASSLAGLNQPQHF
CDR3 DNA: TGTGCCAGCAGTTTGGCAGGCCTCAATCAGCCCCAGCATTTT

clone size: many
D gene: -
J gene: TRBJ2-3
CDR3 length: 14
V gene: TRBV19
CDR3 protein: CASSKSSTKDTQYF
CDR3 DNA: TGTGCCAGTAGTAAGTCTAGCACGAAAGATACGCAGTATTTT